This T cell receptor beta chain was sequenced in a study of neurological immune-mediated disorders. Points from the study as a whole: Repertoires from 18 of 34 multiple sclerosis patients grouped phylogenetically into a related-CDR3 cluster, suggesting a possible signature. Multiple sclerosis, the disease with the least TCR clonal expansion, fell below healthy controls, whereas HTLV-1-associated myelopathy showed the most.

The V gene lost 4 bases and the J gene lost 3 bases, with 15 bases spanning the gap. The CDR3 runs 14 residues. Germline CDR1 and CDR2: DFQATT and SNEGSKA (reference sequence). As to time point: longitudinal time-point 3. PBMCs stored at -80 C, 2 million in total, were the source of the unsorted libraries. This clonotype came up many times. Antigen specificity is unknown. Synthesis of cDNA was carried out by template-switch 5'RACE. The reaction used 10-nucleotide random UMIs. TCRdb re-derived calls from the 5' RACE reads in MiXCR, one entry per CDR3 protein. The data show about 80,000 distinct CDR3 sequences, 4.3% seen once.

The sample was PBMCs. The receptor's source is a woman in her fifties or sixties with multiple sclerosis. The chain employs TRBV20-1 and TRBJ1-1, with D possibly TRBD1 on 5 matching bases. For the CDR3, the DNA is TGCAGTGCTAACCCAGGGATGTACTACACTGAAGCTTTCTTT. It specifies CSANPGMYYTEAFF.